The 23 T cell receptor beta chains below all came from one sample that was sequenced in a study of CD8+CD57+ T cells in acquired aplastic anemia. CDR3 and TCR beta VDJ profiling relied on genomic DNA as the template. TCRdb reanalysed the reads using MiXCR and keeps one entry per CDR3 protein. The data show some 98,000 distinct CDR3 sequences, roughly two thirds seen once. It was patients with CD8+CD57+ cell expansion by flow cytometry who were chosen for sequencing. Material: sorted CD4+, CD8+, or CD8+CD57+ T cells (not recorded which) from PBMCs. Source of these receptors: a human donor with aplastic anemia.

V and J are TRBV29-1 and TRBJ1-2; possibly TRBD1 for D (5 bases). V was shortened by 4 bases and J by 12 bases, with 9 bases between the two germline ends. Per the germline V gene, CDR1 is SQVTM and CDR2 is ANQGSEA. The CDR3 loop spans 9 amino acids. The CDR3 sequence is CSVGREHTF. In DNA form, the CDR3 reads TGCAGCGTTGGCAGGGAACACACCTTC.

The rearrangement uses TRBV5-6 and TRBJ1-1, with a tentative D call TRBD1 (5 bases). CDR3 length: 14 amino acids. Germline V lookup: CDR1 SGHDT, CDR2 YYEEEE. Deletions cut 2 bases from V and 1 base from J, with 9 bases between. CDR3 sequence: CASSFGAGNTEAFF. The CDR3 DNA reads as TGTGCCAGCAGCTTTGGGGCGGGGAACACTGAAGCTTTCTTT.

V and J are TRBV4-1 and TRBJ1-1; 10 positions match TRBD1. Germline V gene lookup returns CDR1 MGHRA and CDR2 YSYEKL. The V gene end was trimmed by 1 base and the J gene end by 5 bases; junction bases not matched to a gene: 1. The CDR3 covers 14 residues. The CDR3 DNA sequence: TGCGCCAGCAGCCAAGGACAGGGGGCAACTGAAGCTTTCTTT. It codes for CASSQGQGATEAFF.

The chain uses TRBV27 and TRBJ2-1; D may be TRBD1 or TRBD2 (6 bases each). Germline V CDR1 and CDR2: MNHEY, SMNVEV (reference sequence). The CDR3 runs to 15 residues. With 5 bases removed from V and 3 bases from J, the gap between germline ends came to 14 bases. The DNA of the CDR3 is TGTGCCAGCAGTGAGGGGGTAGCGGACTACAATGAGCAGTTCTTC. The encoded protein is CASSEGVADYNEQFF.

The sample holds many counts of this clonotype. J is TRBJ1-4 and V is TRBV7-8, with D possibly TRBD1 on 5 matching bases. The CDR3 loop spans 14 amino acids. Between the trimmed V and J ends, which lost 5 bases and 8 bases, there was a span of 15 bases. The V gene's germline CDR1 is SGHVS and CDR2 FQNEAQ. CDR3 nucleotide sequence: TGTGCCAGCAGCCGGGGGGGGGTTGAAGAAAAACTGTTTTTT. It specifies CASSRGGVEEKLFF. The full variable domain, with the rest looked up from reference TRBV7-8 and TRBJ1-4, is GAGVSQSPRYKVAKRGQDVALRCDPISGHVSLFWYQQALGQGPEFLTYFQNEAQLDKSGLPSDRFFAERPEGSVSTLKIQRTQQEDSAVYLCASSRGGVEEKLFFGSGTQLSVL.

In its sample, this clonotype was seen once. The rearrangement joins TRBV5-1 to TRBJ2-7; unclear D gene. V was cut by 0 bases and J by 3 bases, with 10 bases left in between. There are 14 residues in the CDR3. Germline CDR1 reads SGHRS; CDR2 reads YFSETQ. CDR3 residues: CASSLEVRGYEQYF. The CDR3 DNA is TGCGCCAGCAGCTTGGAAGTCAGAGGCTACGAGCAGTACTTC. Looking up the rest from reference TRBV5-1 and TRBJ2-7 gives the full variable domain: KAGVTQTPRYLIKTRGQQVTLSCSPISGHRSVSWYQQTPGQGLQFLFEYFSETQRNKGNFPGRFSGRQFSNSRSEMNVSTLELGDSALYLCASSLEVRGYEQYFGPGTRLTVT.

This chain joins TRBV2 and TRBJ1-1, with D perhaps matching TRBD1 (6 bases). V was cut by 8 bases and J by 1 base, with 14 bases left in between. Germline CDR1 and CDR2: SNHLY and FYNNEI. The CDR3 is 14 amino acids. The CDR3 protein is CASGQLPGNTEAFF. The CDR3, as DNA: TGTGCCAGCGGACAGCTCCCCGGGAACACTGAAGCTTTCTTT.

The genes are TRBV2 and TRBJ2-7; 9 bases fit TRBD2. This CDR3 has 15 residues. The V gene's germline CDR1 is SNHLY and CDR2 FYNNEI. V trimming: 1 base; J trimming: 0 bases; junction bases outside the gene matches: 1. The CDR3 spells CASSEVSGSSYEQYF. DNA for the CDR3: TGTGCCAGCAGTGAAGTTAGCGGGAGCTCCTACGAGCAGTACTTC.

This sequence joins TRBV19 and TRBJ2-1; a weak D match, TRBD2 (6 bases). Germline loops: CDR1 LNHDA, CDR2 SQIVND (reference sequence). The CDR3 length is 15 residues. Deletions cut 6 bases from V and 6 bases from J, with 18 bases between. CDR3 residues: CASSAPVWGGNEQFF. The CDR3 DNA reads TGTGCCAGTAGCGCCCCCGTGTGGGGAGGCAATGAGCAGTTCTTC.

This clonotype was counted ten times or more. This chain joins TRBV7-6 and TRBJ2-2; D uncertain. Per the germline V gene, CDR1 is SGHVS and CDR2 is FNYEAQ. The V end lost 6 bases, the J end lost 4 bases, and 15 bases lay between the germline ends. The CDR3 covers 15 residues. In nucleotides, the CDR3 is TGTGCCAGCAGTCGCCAGGACCGCGGCACCGGGGAGCTGTTTTTT. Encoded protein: CASSRQDRGTGELFF. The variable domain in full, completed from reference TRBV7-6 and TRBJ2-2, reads GAGVSQSPRYKVTKRGQDVALRCDPISGHVSLYWYRQALGQGPEFLTYFNYEAQQDKSGLPNDRFSAERPEGSISTLTIQRTEQRDSAMYRCASSRQDRGTGELFFGEGSRLTVL.

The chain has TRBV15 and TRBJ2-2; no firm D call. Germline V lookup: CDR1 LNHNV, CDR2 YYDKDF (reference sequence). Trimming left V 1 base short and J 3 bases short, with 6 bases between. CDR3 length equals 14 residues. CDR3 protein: CATSRGRDTGELFF. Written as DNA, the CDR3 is TGTGCCACCAGCAGAGGACGGGACACCGGGGAGCTGTTTTTT.

CDR3 nucleotide sequence: TGCAGTGCTAGAGACAGACAGGAGACGAACACCGGGGAGCTGTTTTTT. Translating gives CSARDRQETNTGELFF. V is TRBV20-1 and J is TRBJ2-2; D is possibly TRBD1 (6 bases). This CDR3 has 16 amino acids. Germline V gene data show CDR1 as DFQATT and CDR2 as SNEGSKA (reference sequence). Trimming removed 0 bases at V and 0 bases at J, with 11 bases between.

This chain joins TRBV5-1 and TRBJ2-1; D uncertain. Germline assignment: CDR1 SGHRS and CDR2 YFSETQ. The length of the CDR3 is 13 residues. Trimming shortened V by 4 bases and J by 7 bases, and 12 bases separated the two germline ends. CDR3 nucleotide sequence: TGCGCCAGCAGCGTGGCCTCCCTTAATGAGCAGTTCTTC. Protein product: CASSVASLNEQFF.

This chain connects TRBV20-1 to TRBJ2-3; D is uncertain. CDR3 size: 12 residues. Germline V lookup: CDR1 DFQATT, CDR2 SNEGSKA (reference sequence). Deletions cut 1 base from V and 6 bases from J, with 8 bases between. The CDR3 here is CSARVPGDTQYF. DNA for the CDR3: TGCAGTGCTAGAGTGCCGGGTGATACGCAGTATTTT.

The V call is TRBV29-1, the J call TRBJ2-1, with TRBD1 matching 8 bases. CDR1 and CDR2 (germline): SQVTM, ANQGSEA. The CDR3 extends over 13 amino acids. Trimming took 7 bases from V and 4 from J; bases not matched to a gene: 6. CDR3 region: CSGGTGQYNEQFF. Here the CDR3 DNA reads TGCAGCGGCGGGACAGGACAATACAATGAGCAGTTCTTC.

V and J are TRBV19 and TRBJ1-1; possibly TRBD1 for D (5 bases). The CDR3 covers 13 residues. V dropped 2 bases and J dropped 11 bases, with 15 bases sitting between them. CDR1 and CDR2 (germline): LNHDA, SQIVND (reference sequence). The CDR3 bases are TGTGCCAGTAGTATATCGGCAGGGCCTGGGGCTTTCTTT. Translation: CASSISAGPGAFF.

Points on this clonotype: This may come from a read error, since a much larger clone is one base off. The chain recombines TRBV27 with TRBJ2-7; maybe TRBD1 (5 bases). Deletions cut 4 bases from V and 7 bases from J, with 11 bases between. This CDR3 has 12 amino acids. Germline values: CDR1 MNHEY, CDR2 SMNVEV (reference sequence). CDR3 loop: CASSSPGIEQYF. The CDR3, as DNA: TGTGCCAGCAGTTCCCCAGGGATAGAGCAGTACTTC.

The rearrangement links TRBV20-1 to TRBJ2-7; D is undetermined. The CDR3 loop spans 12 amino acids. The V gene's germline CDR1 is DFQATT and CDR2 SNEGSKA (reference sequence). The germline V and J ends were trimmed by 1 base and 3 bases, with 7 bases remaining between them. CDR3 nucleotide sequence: TGCAGTGCTAGAGGGGGTATCTACGAGCAGTACTTC. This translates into CSARGGIYEQYF.

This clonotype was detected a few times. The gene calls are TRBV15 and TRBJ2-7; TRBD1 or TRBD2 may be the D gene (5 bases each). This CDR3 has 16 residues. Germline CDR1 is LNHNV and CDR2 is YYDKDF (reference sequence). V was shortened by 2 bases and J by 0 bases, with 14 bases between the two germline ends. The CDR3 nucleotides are TGTGCCACCAGCAGACAACAGAGGGGCAGCTCCTACGAGCAGTACTTC. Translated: CATSRQQRGSSYEQYF.

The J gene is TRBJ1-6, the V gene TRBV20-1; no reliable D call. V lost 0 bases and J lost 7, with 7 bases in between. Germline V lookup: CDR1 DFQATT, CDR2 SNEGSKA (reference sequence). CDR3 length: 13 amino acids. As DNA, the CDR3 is TGCAGTGCTAGAGAACAGTCGAATTCACCCCTCCACTTT. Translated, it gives CSAREQSNSPLHF.

DNA of the CDR3: TGCAGTGCTAGAGATCCTGGGGGGGATGGCACTGAAGCTTTCTTT. It yields the protein CSARDPGGDGTEAFF. The rearrangement links TRBV20-1 to TRBJ1-1; D perhaps matches TRBD1 (5 bases). The V gene lost 0 bases and the J gene lost 4 bases, with 15 bases spanning the gap. Germline-derived CDR1 and CDR2 are DFQATT and SNEGSKA (reference sequence). CDR3 size: 15 residues.

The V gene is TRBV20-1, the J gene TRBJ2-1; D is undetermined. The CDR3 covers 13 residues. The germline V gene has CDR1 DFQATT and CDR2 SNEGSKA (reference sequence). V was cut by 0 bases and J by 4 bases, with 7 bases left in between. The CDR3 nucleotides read TGCAGTGCTAGAGATAGGAGTTACAATGAGCAGTTCTTC. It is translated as CSARDRSYNEQFF.

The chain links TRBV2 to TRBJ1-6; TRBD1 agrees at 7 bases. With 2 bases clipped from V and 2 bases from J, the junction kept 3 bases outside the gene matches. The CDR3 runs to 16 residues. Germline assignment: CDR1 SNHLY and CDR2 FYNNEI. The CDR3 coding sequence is TGTGCCAGCAGTGAAAAGGGGGCGACCTATAATTCACCCCTCCACTTT. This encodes CASSEKGATYNSPLHF.